A single sample gave rise to the 4 T cell receptor beta chains below, sequenced in a study of human T cells and chemical hapten exposure. One entry per CDR3 protein, called by TCRdb with MiXCR from the RACE reads. Of roughly 72,000 distinct CDR3 sequences listed, 10% are singletons. Time point of the sample: patch test 1, 2 weeks after DPC sensitization. Treatment specified: therapeutic diphenylcyclopropenone sensitization with weekly scalp DPC. The sequenced sample was whole blood, obtained in connection with sensitization to the hapten diphenylcyclopropenone (DPC). These receptors came from a woman aged 50 to 60 with alopecia areata. Some clones in this sample may be carry-over from other donors' samples.

This clonotype was counted only a few times. The chain uses TRBV2 and TRBJ2-4; D unclear. There are 14 residues in the CDR3. The germline V gene has CDR1 SNHLY and CDR2 FYNNEI. Trimming shortened V by 1 base and J by 2 bases, and 6 bases separated the two germline ends. CDR3 in amino acids: CASSEGVPKNIQYF. Here the CDR3 DNA reads TGTGCCAGCAGTGAAGGTGTCCCCAAAAACATTCAGTACTTC.

The J gene is TRBJ1-1, the V gene TRBV5-1; 7 positions agree with TRBD1. The CDR3 runs to 15 residues. Germline V CDR1 and CDR2: SGHRS, YFSETQ. The V and J ends lost 4 bases and 1 base, in that order; junction bases with no gene match: 7. CDR3 amino acids: CASSPNRGQNTEAFF. The CDR3 DNA reads TGCGCCAGCAGCCCAAACAGGGGCCAGAACACTGAAGCTTTCTTT.

The J gene is TRBJ2-3, the V gene TRBV6-5, with D hard to call. CDR1 is MNHEY, CDR2 SVGAGI, per germline. The CDR3 is 13 residues long. Trimming took off 6 bases at V and 6 bases at J, with 13 bases between the two ends. The CDR3 loop is CASSPRPGDTQYF. DNA for the CDR3: TGTGCCAGCAGCCCCCGGCCTGGCGATACGCAGTATTTT.

This clonotype was seen more than once but under ten times. The chain uses TRBV12-3 or TRBV12-4 and TRBJ2-1, with TRBD2 matching 7 bases. The CDR3 extends over 20 amino acids. Germline trimming cut 1 base from V and 0 bases from J; bases unmatched to any gene: 15. The CDR3 coding sequence is TGTGCCAGCAGTTTAGATGTAAGGCTAGCGGATCTGAGCTCCTACAATGAGCAGTTCTTC. Translated, it gives CASSLDVRLADLSSYNEQFF.